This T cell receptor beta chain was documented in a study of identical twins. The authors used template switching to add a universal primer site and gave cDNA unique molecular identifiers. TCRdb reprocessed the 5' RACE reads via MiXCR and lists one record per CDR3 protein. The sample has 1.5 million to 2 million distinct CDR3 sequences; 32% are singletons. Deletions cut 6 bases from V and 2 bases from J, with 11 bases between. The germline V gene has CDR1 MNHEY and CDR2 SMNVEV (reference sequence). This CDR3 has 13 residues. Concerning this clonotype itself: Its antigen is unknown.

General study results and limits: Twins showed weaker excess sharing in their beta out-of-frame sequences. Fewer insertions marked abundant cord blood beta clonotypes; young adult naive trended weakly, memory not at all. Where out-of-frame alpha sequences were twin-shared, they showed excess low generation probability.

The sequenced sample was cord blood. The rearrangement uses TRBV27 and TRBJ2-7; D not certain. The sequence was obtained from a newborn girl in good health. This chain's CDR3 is CASRKENPYEQYF. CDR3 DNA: TGTGCCAGCAGAAAAGAGAACCCCTACGAGCAGTACTTC.